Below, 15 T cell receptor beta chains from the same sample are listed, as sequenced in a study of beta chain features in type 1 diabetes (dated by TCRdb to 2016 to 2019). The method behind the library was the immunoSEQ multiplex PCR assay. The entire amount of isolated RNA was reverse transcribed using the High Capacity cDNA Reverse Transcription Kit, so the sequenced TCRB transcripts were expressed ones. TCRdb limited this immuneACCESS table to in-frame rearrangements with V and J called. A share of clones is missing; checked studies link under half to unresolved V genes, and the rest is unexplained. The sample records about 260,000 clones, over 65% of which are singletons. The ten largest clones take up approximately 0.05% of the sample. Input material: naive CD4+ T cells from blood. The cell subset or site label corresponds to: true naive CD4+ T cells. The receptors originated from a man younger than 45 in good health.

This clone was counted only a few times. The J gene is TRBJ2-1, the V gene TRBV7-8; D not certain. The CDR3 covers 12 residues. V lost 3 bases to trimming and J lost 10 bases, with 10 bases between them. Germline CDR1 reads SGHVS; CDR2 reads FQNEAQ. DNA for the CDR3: TGTGCCAGCAGCTTTGCCATGAGAGAGCAGTTCTTC. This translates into CASSFAMREQFF.

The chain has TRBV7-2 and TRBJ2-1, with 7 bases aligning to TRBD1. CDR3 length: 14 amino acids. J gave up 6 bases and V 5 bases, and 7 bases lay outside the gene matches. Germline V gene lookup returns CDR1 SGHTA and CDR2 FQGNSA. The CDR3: CASSTRTGSNEQFF. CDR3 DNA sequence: TGTGCCAGCAGCACTCGGACAGGCTCCAATGAGCAGTTCTTC.

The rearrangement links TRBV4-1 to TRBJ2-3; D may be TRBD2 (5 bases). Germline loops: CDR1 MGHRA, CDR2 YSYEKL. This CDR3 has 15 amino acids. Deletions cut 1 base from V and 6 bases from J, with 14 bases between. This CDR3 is CASSQVGSVGDTQYF. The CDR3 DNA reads TGCGCCAGCAGCCAAGTGGGTAGCGTGGGGGATACGCAGTATTTT.

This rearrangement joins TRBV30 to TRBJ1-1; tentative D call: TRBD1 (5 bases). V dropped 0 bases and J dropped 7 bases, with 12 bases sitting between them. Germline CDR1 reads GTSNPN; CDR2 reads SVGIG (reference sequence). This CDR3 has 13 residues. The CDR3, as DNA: TGTGCCTGGAGTGTGGCGGGGGTTGTTGAAGCTTTCTTT. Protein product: CAWSVAGVVEAFF.

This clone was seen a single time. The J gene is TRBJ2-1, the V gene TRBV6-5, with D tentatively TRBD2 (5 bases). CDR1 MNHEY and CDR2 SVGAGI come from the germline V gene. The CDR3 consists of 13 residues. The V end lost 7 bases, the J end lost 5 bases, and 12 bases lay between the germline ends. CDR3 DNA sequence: TGTGCCAGCACCCGAGGACTGGACAATGAGCAGTTCTTC. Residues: CASTRGLDNEQFF.

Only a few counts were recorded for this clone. CDR3: CASSLAGTVSTGELFF. The CDR3 DNA reads TGCGCCAGCAGCTTGGCTGGGACAGTGAGCACCGGGGAGCTGTTTTTT. The chain carries TRBV5-1 and TRBJ2-2, with 7 bases identical to TRBD1. V shed 0 bases, J shed 4 bases, and the junction held 6 bases outside the gene matches. The CDR3 is 16 residues long. CDR1 is SGHRS and CDR2 is YFSETQ in the germline V gene.

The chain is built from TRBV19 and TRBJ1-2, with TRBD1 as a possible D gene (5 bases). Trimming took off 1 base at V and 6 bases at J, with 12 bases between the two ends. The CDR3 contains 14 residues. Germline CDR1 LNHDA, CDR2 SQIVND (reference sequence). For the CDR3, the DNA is TGTGCCAGTAGTATAGCAGGAGGGGAGCATGGCTACACCTTC. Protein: CASSIAGGEHGYTF.

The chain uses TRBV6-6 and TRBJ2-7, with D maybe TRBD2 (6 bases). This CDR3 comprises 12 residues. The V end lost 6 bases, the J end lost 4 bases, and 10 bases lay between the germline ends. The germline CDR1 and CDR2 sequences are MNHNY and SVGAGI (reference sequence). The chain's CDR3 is CASRRGGYEQYF. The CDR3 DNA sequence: TGTGCCAGCAGAAGGGGAGGATACGAGCAGTACTTC.

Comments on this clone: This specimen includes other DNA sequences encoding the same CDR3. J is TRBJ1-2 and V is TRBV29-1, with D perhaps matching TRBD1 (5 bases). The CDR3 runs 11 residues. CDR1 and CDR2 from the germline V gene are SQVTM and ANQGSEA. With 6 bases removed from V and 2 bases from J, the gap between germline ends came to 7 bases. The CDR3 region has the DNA TGCAGCGTAGGGGAAAACTATGGCTACACCTTC. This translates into CSVGENYGYTF.

This CDR3 reads CASSVFSGSGNEQFF. CDR3 coding DNA: TGTGCCAGCAGCGTATTCAGCGGGAGTGGGAATGAGCAGTTCTTC. V gene TRBV9 combines with J gene TRBJ2-1, with 8 bases lining up with TRBD2. Germline values: CDR1 SGDLS, CDR2 YYNGEE. CDR3 length equals 15 residues. The junction had 7 bases not matched to a gene; V was cut back by 1 base and J by 7 bases. Variable domain in full (rest from reference TRBV9 and TRBJ2-1): DSGVTQTPKHLITATGQRVTLRCSPRSGDLSVYWYQQSLDQGLQFLIQYYNGEERAKGNILERFSAQQFPDLHSELNLSSLELGDSALYFCASSVFSGSGNEQFFGPGTRLTVL.

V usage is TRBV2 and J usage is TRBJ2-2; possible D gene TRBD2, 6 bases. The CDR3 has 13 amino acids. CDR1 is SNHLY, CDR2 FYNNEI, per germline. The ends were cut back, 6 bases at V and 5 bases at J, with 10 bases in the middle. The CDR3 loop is CASRLARTGELFF. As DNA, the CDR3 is TGTGCCAGCAGGCTAGCGAGGACCGGGGAGCTGTTTTTT. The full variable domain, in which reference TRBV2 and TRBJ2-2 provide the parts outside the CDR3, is EPEVTQTPSHQVTQMGQEVILRCVPISNHLYFYWYRQILGQKVEFLVSFYNNEISEKSEIFDDQFSVERPDGSNFTLKIRSTKLEDSAMYFCASRLARTGELFFGEGSRLTVL.

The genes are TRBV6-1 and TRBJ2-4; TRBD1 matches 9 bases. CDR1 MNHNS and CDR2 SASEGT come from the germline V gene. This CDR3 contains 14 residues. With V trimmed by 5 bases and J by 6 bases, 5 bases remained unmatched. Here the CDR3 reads CASSKDRGLNIQYF. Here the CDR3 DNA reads TGTGCCAGCAGTAAGGACAGGGGACTAAACATTCAGTACTTC.

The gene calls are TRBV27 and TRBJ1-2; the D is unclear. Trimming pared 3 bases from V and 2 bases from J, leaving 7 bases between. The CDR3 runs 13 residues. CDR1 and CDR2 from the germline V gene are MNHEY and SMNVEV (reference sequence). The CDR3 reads CASSLASNYGYTF. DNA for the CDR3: TGTGCCAGCAGTTTGGCCAGCAACTATGGCTACACCTTC.

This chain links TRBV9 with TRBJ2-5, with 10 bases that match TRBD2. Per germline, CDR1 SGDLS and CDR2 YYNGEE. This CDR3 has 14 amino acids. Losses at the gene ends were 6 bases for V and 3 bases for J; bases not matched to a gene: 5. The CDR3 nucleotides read TGTGCCAGCACCCAAGCGGGGGGGAAAGAGACCCAGTACTTC. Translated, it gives CASTQAGGKETQYF.

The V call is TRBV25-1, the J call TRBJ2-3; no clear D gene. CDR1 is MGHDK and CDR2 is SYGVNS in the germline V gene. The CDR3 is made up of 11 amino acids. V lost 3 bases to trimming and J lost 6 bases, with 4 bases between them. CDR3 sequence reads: CASSDQDTQYF. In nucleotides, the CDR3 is TGTGCCAGCAGTGATCAGGATACGCAGTATTTT.